The 17 T cell receptor beta chains listed next were all sequenced from one sample in a study of beta chain features in type 1 diabetes. Regarding the study as a whole: Among all four CD4+ subsets, Type 1 diabetes patients had TCRB CDR3s that were moderately but significantly shorter.

Reverse transcription of all isolated RNA meant that expressed TCRB transcripts were sequenced. The data were produced by immunoSEQ multiplex PCR, yet TCRdb's version contains in-frame clones alone and is incomplete. The sample lists about 150,000 clones, 6.5% to 8.5% occurring once. These TCRs are of unknown antigen specificity. Material: central memory CD4+ T cells from blood. The receptor set was obtained from a young man with type 1 diabetes.

CDR3 protein: CASSRGGEQYF. The CDR3 nucleotides are TGTGCCAGCAGCAGGGGCGGCGAGCAGTACTTC. The chain uses TRBV27 and TRBJ2-7; possible D gene TRBD1, 6 bases. From germline, CDR1 is MNHEY and CDR2 SMNVEV (reference sequence). CDR3 length: 11 residues. V lost 6 bases and J 6 bases, leaving 9 bases between the germline ends.

This rearrangement joins TRBV7-2 to TRBJ2-2, with TRBD2 matching over 14 bases. Germline values: CDR1 SGHTA, CDR2 FQGNSA. Losses at the gene ends were 0 bases for V and 6 bases for J; bases not matched to a gene: 6. The CDR3 has 18 residues. Here the CDR3 DNA reads TGTGCCAGCAGCTTAGCGGGGACTAGCGGGGGACGGGCCGGGGAGCTGTTTTTT. Its translation: CASSLAGTSGGRAGELFF.

V is TRBV4-1 and J is TRBJ1-2; TRBD1 matches 8 bases. Germline lookup yields CDR1 MGHRA and CDR2 YSYEKL. The J segment lost 8 bases and the V segment lost 3 bases, leaving 14 bases of the junction unmatched. The CDR3 is 16 residues long. This chain's CDR3 is CASSQEGQGRARGYTF. The CDR3 region has the DNA TGCGCCAGCAGCCAGGAAGGACAGGGAAGGGCGCGGGGCTACACCTTC.

The chain combines TRBV18 with TRBJ1-1, with D perhaps matching TRBD1 (5 bases). Germline assignment: CDR1 KGHSH and CDR2 LQKENI. The CDR3 contains 14 residues. Trimming removed 2 bases at V and 6 bases at J, with 13 bases between. Written as DNA, the CDR3 is TGTGCCAGCTCACCAGAGATCTCGGGGGCTGAAGCTTTCTTT. This translates into CASSPEISGAEAFF.

This clone appeared a few times. The chain carries TRBV11-2 and TRBJ2-7, with TRBD1 matching 12 bases. Germline CDR1 reads SGHAT; CDR2 reads FQNNGV. The CDR3 contains 16 residues. With 4 bases clipped from V and 4 bases from J, the junction kept 8 bases outside the gene matches. The DNA of the CDR3 is TGTGCCAGCAGCTCAACCGGGACAGGGGGCGGGTACGAGCAGTACTTC. Translation gives CASSSTGTGGGYEQYF. Variable domain in full (rest from reference TRBV11-2 and TRBJ2-7): EAGVAQSPRYKIIEKRQSVAFWCNPISGHATLYWYQQILGQGPKLLIQFQNNGVVDDSQLPKDRFSAERLKGVDSTLKIQPAKLEDSAVYLCASSSTGTGGGYEQYFGPGTRLTVT.

Regarding this clone: Other DNA sequences from this sample encode an identical CDR3 as well. The chain recombines TRBV18 with TRBJ2-3; D possibly corresponds to TRBD2 (7 bases). Trimming removed 2 bases from V and 4 bases from J, with 13 bases in between. Germline-derived CDR1 and CDR2 are KGHSH and LQKENI. This CDR3 contains 15 residues. CDR3: CASSPSGGRADTQYF. The CDR3 coding sequence is TGTGCCAGCTCACCATCGGGGGGCCGAGCAGATACGCAGTATTTT.

This clone appeared a few times. The chain joins TRBV5-1 to TRBJ2-7, with D perhaps matching TRBD2 (6 bases). Trimming cost V 0 bases and J 6 bases, with 16 bases left between them. The CDR3 loop spans 15 amino acids. The germline V gene has CDR1 SGHRS and CDR2 YFSETQ. The CDR3 protein is CASSLVVAVYAEQYF. CDR3 DNA sequence: TGCGCCAGCAGCTTGGTGGTAGCGGTCTACGCCGAGCAGTACTTC.

This chain uses TRBV6-1 with TRBJ2-3, with D possibly matching TRBD1 (6 bases). CDR3 size: 12 residues. CDR1 and CDR2 from the germline V gene are MNHNS and SASEGT. Trimming pared 7 bases from V and 6 bases from J, leaving 11 bases between. This chain's CDR3 is CASITGYDTQYF. DNA of the CDR3: TGTGCCAGCATTACAGGGTACGATACGCAGTATTTT.

This chain uses TRBV28 with TRBJ2-2; TRBD2 might be the D (6 bases). V was clipped by 5 bases and J by 1 base, with 11 bases between them. This CDR3 is built from 15 residues. Per germline, CDR1 MDHEN and CDR2 SYDVKM. CDR3 bases: TGTGCCAGCAGTCAGGCGGGGATGAACACCGGGGAGCTGTTTTTT. Protein product: CASSQAGMNTGELFF.

This chain uses TRBV27 with TRBJ2-7, with 11 bases aligning to TRBD1. This CDR3 has 16 amino acids. The germline CDR1 and CDR2 sequences are MNHEY and SMNVEV (reference sequence). J gave up 4 bases and V 3 bases, and 8 bases lay outside the gene matches. CDR3 DNA: TGTGCCAGCAGTTTCATCCGAGGGACAGGGGGTTACGAGCAGTACTTC. Encoded protein: CASSFIRGTGGYEQYF.

This clone has a handful of counts. This sequence joins TRBV7-2 and TRBJ1-1; TRBD1 is a possible D gene (6 bases). This CDR3 region has 14 residues. Germline CDR1 is SGHTA and CDR2 is FQGNSA. V shed 5 bases and J shed 4 bases, with 14 bases lying between them. Written as DNA, the CDR3 is TGTGCCAGCAGCCCAACAGGGTTAGGCACTGAAGCTTTCTTT. It specifies CASSPTGLGTEAFF.

Ten or more counts support this clone. In DNA, the CDR3 is TGTGCCAGCAGTGATCGACTAGCGGGGAGGGGTGCAGTGCAGTACTTC. Translation: CASSDRLAGRGAVQYF. This chain joins TRBV27 and TRBJ2-7; 11 bases match TRBD2. CDR3 length: 16 residues. The trim removed 5 bases at V and 9 bases at J, leaving 15 bases unmatched. Germline lookup yields CDR1 MNHEY and CDR2 SMNVEV (reference sequence).

This clone was seen a handful of times. The chain carries TRBV5-4 and TRBJ1-6; 9 positions match TRBD1. The CDR3 has 13 amino acids. With 3 bases clipped from V and 10 bases from J, the junction kept 2 bases outside the gene matches. Per the germline V gene, CDR1 is SGHNT and CDR2 is YYREEE (reference sequence). The CDR3 spells CASSWDRDSPLHF. The CDR3 coding sequence is TGTGCCAGCAGCTGGGACAGGGACTCACCCCTCCACTTT.

Worth noting for this clone: The same CDR3 also results from other DNA sequences found in this sample. This chain connects TRBV28 to TRBJ2-7, with 8 bases matching TRBD1. The junction had 3 bases not matched to a gene; V was cut back by 1 base and J by 1 base. The CDR3 is 15 amino acids. In germline, CDR1 is MDHEN, CDR2 SYDVKM. CDR3 in DNA: TGTGCCAGCAGTTTATCCCGACAGGGGTCCTACGAGCAGTACTTC. This gives the protein CASSLSRQGSYEQYF.

The J gene is TRBJ2-7, the V gene TRBV11-2; TRBD1 matches 7 bases. Germline loops: CDR1 SGHAT, CDR2 FQNNGV. V lost 4 bases, J lost 4 bases, and 10 bases stayed unmatched. The CDR3 contains 15 residues. CDR3 sequence: CASSYRSGQSYEQYF. In DNA form, the CDR3 reads TGTGCCAGCAGCTACCGTTCGGGACAGTCTTACGAGCAGTACTTC. The full variable domain, its missing parts supplied by reference TRBV11-2 and TRBJ2-7, is EAGVAQSPRYKIIEKRQSVAFWCNPISGHATLYWYQQILGQGPKLLIQFQNNGVVDDSQLPKDRFSAERLKGVDSTLKIQPAKLEDSAVYLCASSYRSGQSYEQYFGPGTRLTVT.

V and J are TRBV6-1 and TRBJ2-3; D may be TRBD2 (5 bases). With 2 bases removed from V and 8 bases from J, the gap between germline ends came to 8 bases. CDR3 length equals 12 residues. Germline assignment: CDR1 MNHNS and CDR2 SASEGT. CDR3 sequence reads: CASSEMRATQYF. CDR3 in DNA: TGTGCCAGCAGTGAAATGAGGGCTACGCAGTATTTT.

This clone has a handful of counts. V is TRBV7-9 and J is TRBJ1-1; 7 bases are a match to TRBD1. Germline lookup yields CDR1 SEHNR and CDR2 FQNEAQ (reference sequence). Trimming at V came to 4 bases and at J to 1 base, leaving 6 bases not matched to a gene. The CDR3 length is 15 residues. DNA of the CDR3: TGTGCCAGCAGCTCTCCGACAGGGACGAACACTGAAGCTTTCTTT. It translates to CASSSPTGTNTEAFF.